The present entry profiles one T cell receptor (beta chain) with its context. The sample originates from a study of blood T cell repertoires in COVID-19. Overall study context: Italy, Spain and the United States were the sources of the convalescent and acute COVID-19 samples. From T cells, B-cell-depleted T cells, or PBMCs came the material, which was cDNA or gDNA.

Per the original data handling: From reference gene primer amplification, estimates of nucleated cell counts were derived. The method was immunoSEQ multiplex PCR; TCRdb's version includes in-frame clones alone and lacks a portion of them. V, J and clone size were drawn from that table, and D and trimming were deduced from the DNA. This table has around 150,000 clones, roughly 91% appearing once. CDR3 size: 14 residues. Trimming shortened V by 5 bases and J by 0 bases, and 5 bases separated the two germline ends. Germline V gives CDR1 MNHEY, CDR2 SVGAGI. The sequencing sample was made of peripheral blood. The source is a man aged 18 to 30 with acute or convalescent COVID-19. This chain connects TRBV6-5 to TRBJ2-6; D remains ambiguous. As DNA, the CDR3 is TGTGCCAGCAGTCAGATCTCTGGGGCCAACGTCCTGACTTTC. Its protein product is CASSQISGANVLTF.